This TCR beta chain was documented in a study of regulatory T cells in long-lasting Graves disease. Study overall: Positive TSH receptor antibodies alongside over 5 years of antithyroid drugs were what marked Graves' disease as persistent.

Regarding the study as a whole: TRBV28, TRBJ1-2 and TRBJ2-5 were favored in persistent disease. Less diverse TCR repertoires were seen in persistent Graves' patients than in newly diagnosed ones.

This clonotype was detected a few times. Its antigen is as yet unknown. After removal of 0 bases from V and 5 bases from J, the junction contained 6 bases not matched to a gene. CDR3 length: 15 residues. In germline, CDR1 is SGHDN, CDR2 FVKESK. In building TCR beta libraries, iRepertoire HTBI primers were used together with Arm-PCR of CDR3 regions. TCRdb ran MiXCR on the multiplex PCR reads and lists one entry per CDR3 protein. Of roughly 490,000 distinct CDR3 sequences in the sample, about 20% were seen once. Time point: persistent/refractory GD, antithyroid drugs over 5 years with positive TRAb. TCR sequences were obtained from RNA taken from PBMCs.

This chain uses TRBV14 with TRBJ2-5, with TRBD1 matching 7 bases. The clonotype comes from a female donor with Graves disease. The sequencing here drew on peripheral blood mononuclear cells (PBMCs), taken when the disease was refractory, from a patient treated with antithyroid drugs. CDR3 sequence (DNA): TGTGCCAGCAGCCAAGACCCGGGACAGTTCGAGACCCAGTACTTC. Amino acids: CASSQDPGQFETQYF. The full variable domain, with the rest looked up from reference TRBV14 and TRBJ2-5, is EAGVTQFPSHSVIEKGQTVTLRCDPISGHDNLYWYRRVMGKEIKFLLHFVKESKQDESGMPNNRFLAERTGGTYSTLKVQPAELEDSGVYFCASSQDPGQFETQYFGPGTRLLVL.